This T cell receptor beta chain stems from a study of identical twins. The germline gives CDR1 SGHRS, CDR2 YFSETQ. The CDR3 is 14 residues long. In TCRdb, the 5' RACE reads were re-called with MiXCR into one record per CDR3 protein. This repertoire shows 1.5 million to 2 million distinct CDR3 sequences, more than 30% found once; its top ten account for approximately 0.29%. This clonotype was recorded at least ten times. A read error may produce the germline difference seen at one junction end. The origin of this receptor is a newborn girl in good health. The gene calls are TRBV5-1 and TRBJ1-1; 9 bases agree with TRBD1. The sample comprised cord blood. CDR3 protein: CASSSQGAGTEAFF. CDR3 sequence (DNA): TGTGCCAGCAGTTCACAGGGGGCGGGCACTGAAGCTTTCTTT. Variable domain in full (rest from reference TRBV5-1 and TRBJ1-1): KAGVTQTPRYLIKTRGQQVTLSCSPISGHRSVSWYQQTPGQGLQFLFEYFSETQRNKGNFPGRFSGRQFSNSRSEMNVSTLELGDSALYLCASSSQGAGTEAFFGQGTRLTVV.